The present T cell receptor (beta chain) was sequenced within a study of radiation and T cells in renal cell carcinoma. Regarding time point: blood 2 weeks post-SBRT. Noted treatment: 15 Gy SBRT to primary tumor, nephrectomy 4 weeks later. Generated by immunoSEQ multiplex PCR, the TCRdb table keeps only in-frame clones and is missing some. The repertoire holds roughly 140,000 clones, with about nine tenths as singletons. CDR3 length: 15 amino acids. Germline-derived CDR1 and CDR2 are SGHTA and FQGNSA. With 0 bases removed from V and 5 bases from J, the gap between germline ends came to 13 bases. V is TRBV7-2 and J is TRBJ1-2; D might be TRBD1 (5 bases). The clonotype comes from a woman in her forties or fifties with renal cell carcinoma. Sequencing used blood, obtained from a patient whose treatment included radiotherapy and nephrectomy. The CDR3 spells CASSLAGRKRYGYTF. The CDR3 nucleotides read TGTGCCAGCAGCTTAGCGGGACGGAAGAGATATGGCTACACCTTC.